This T cell receptor (beta chain) was captured by sequencing in a study of blood T cell repertoires in COVID-19. Study-level background: Acute and convalescent COVID-19 specimens originated in the United States, Italy and Spain. Nucleic acid was either cDNA or gDNA, and it came from T cells, B-cell-depleted T cells, or PBMCs.

This clone was seen a single time. In the source study's methods: Reference gene primer amplification in the assay estimated nucleated cell counts. Libraries were prepared by immunoSEQ multiplex PCR; TCRdb keeps only in-frame clonotypes and omits some of them. That table is the source of V, J and clone size, and D and trimming were worked out from the DNA. This sample yields about 190,000 clones, of which 84% are seen a single time; approximately 5% belongs to the top ten. CDR3 length: 15 residues. Looked up from germline, CDR1 is SGHKS and CDR2 is YYEKEE (reference sequence). Trimming removed 0 bases at V and 5 bases at J, with 14 bases between.

The origin of this receptor is a woman in her seventies with active or convalescent COVID-19. V and J are TRBV5-5 and TRBJ2-5; weak D call: TRBD1 (6 bases). Specimen: peripheral blood. CDR3 nucleotide sequence: TGTGCCAGCAGCTTGGTCCCCGGTCAGGGGGAGACCCAGTACTTC. Translation: CASSLVPGQGETQYF.